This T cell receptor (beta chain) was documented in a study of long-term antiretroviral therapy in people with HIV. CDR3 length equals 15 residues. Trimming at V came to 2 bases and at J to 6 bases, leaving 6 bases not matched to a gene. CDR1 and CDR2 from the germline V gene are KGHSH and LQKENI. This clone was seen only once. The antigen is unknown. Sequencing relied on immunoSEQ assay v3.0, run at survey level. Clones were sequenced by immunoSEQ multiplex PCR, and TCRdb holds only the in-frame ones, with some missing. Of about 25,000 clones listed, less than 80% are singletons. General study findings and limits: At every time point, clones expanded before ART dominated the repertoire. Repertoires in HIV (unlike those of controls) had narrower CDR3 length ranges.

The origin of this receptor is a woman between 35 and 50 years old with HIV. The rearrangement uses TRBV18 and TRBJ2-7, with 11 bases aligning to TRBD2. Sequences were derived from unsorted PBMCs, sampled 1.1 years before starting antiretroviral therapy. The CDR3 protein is CASSPEFLAGGEQYF. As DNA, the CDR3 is TGTGCCAGCTCACCAGAATTTCTAGCGGGGGGCGAGCAGTACTTC.